These 30 T cell receptor beta chains originate from one sample sequenced in a study of CXCR3-negative and CXCR3-positive naive CD8 T cells. Findings and limits, study-wide: The study found more hydrophobic TRB CDR3s in CXCR3-positive naive cells than in CXCR3-negative naive cells.

Antigens of these TCRs are unknown. The study made its TRB cDNA libraries by 5' RACE, adding UMI labels. TCRdb reanalyzed the 5' RACE reads, giving one entry per CDR3 protein sequence and no DNA. This table lists under 8,500 distinct CDR3 sequences. The sequencing sample was made of naive CXCR3+ CD8+ T cells from blood. Stated subset: CD45RO-CCR7+CD27+CD95- naive CD8+ T cells expressing CXCR3 (TNR3+). These receptors originate from a human donor in good health. Some clones in this sample may be carry-over from other donors' samples.

This clonotype is deemed medium-sized by its frequency. V is TRBV29-1 and J is TRBJ2-3; there is no DNA to check the TCRdb D call of TRBD2. CDR1 and CDR2 from the germline V gene are SQVTM and ANQGSEA. This CDR3 spans 14 amino acids. CDR3 amino acids: CSVEWATKEDTQYF.

V and J are TRBV29-1 and TRBJ1-2. This CDR3 has 13 amino acids. The V gene's germline CDR1 is SQVTM and CDR2 ANQGSEA. The CDR3 sequence: CSVPSDQNYGYTF.

V usage is TRBV29-1 and J usage is TRBJ1-1. Germline V gene sequence: CDR1 SQVTM, CDR2 ANQGSEA. The CDR3 runs 13 residues. Here the CDR3 reads CSVPGAGLTEAFF.

The chain uses TRBV29-1 and TRBJ2-1; TCRdb reports TRBD1, a call that lacks DNA to check it against. Germline V gene lookup returns CDR1 SQVTM and CDR2 ANQGSEA. This CDR3 has 12 residues. CDR3 protein: CSTETASNEQFF.

The chain combines TRBV28 with TRBJ2-3; TCRdb's D call, TRBD2, is unchecked because there is no DNA. The CDR3 runs 19 residues. From germline, CDR1 is MDHEN and CDR2 SYDVKM. CDR3 sequence: CASSLETSGRADSTDTQYF.

This clonotype is deemed medium-sized (0.01 to 0.1%) by its frequency. The V gene is TRBV5-6, the J gene TRBJ2-7; the TRBD1 assignment by TCRdb is unverifiable without DNA. The CDR3 runs to 13 residues. CDR1 is SGHDT and CDR2 is YYEEEE in the germline V gene. The CDR3 loop is CASRNLDSYEQYF.

This chain links TRBV29-1 with TRBJ1-5. This CDR3 is 12 amino acids long. CDR1 is SQVTM, CDR2 ANQGSEA, per germline. The CDR3 is CSVADGNQPQHF. Together with reference TRBV29-1 and TRBJ1-5, the CDR3 gives the full variable domain: SAVISQKPSRDICQRGTSLTIQCQVDSQVTMMFWYRQQPGQSLTLIATANQGSEATYESGFVIDKFPISRPNLTFSTLTVSNMSPEDSSIYLCSVADGNQPQHFGDGTRLSIL.

This clonotype is called medium-sized based on its frequency. The chain couples TRBV15 to TRBJ2-1. Looked up from germline, CDR1 is LNHNV and CDR2 is YYDKDF (reference sequence). The CDR3 runs to 12 residues. CDR3 amino acids: CATSRVGNEQFF.

Its frequency marks this clonotype as medium-sized (0.01 to 0.1%). This rearrangement joins TRBV14 to TRBJ2-1. Germline CDR1 is SGHDN and CDR2 is FVKESK. This CDR3 region has 14 residues. This CDR3 is CASSQDTLYNEQFF.

This chain connects TRBV29-1 to TRBJ1-1; the D call of TRBD1 rests on TCRdb alone, since no DNA is present to check it. This CDR3 spans 15 amino acids. Germline CDR1 is SQVTM and CDR2 is ANQGSEA. The CDR3 here is CSVEESGTGDTEAFF.

By frequency, this clonotype registers medium-sized. The chain carries TRBV29-1 and TRBJ1-2; TCRdb gives TRBD1 as the D gene, but with no DNA this cannot be confirmed. The CDR3 spans 18 residues. Germline V gene sequence: CDR1 SQVTM, CDR2 ANQGSEA. CDR3 protein: CSVAPDSFRVQNYGGYTF.

The gene calls are TRBV7-8 and TRBJ1-2; TCRdb reports TRBD1, a call that lacks DNA to check it against. CDR3 length: 13 residues. Germline V gives CDR1 SGHVS, CDR2 FQNEAQ. The CDR3 loop reads CASSPGQFYGYTF.

This clonotype is identified as medium-sized from frequency. The rearrangement links TRBV12-3 or TRBV12-4 to TRBJ2-6. CDR3 length: 15 amino acids. The chain's CDR3 is CASSFNFGGANVLTF.

This rearrangement joins TRBV29-1 to TRBJ1-1; no DNA is available, so the TRBD1 call from TCRdb remains unchecked. In germline, CDR1 is SQVTM, CDR2 ANQGSEA. This CDR3 spans 13 amino acids. CDR3 loop: CSVEGGAYTEAFF.

V usage is TRBV5-1 and J usage is TRBJ2-5. The germline CDR1 and CDR2 sequences are SGHRS and YFSETQ. The CDR3 spans 13 residues. The CDR3 sequence is CASSLQPQETQYF.

This chain's CDR3 is CASSPPSLTGGIDQPQHF. The V call is TRBV28, the J call TRBJ1-5. CDR1 is MDHEN and CDR2 is SYDVKM in the germline V gene. There are 18 residues in the CDR3.

CDR3 sequence: CSARGFGVEAFF. The rearrangement uses TRBV20-1 and TRBJ1-1. CDR3 size: 12 residues. The germline gives CDR1 DFQATT, CDR2 SNEGSKA (reference sequence).

The rearrangement joins TRBV7-8 to TRBJ2-1; checking the TCRdb D call of TRBD2 is not possible without DNA. The CDR3 totals 14 residues. Germline V CDR1 and CDR2: SGHVS, FQNEAQ. CDR3 residues: CASLVRLADNEQFF.

According to its frequency, this clonotype is medium-sized (0.01 to 0.1%). The chain joins TRBV29-1 to TRBJ2-6; without DNA, the TCRdb call of TRBD1 cannot be checked. Germline-derived CDR1 and CDR2 are SQVTM and ANQGSEA. This CDR3 spans 16 amino acids. The CDR3: CSVVVHLNSGANVLTF.

This rearrangement joins TRBV4-1 to TRBJ2-7; there is no DNA to check the TCRdb D call of TRBD1. The CDR3 covers 14 residues. CDR1 MGHRA and CDR2 YSYEKL come from the germline V gene. The CDR3 loop is CASSQVPDSYEQYF.

This clonotype is identified as large (0.1 to 1%) from frequency. The chain's CDR3 is CASSLVRLADNEQFF. The J gene is TRBJ2-1, the V gene TRBV7-8; the TCRdb call, TRBD2, lacks DNA for checking. The germline V gene has CDR1 SGHVS and CDR2 FQNEAQ. CDR3 size: 15 residues.

The gene calls are TRBV29-1 and TRBJ2-7. This CDR3 comprises 13 residues. Germline loops: CDR1 SQVTM, CDR2 ANQGSEA. The CDR3 is CSVEAGRSYEQYF.

By frequency, this clonotype registers medium-sized. V is TRBV29-1 and J is TRBJ2-7; the TCRdb call, TRBD1, lacks DNA for checking. The CDR3 totals 14 residues. Germline CDR1 SQVTM, CDR2 ANQGSEA. The CDR3 protein is CSVERDRGSYEQYF.

This sequence joins TRBV28 and TRBJ2-3; TCRdb indicates TRBD1, and absent DNA this call remains unverified. Germline loops: CDR1 MDHEN, CDR2 SYDVKM. CDR3 size: 18 residues. The chain's CDR3 is CASSLFQGARLEADTQYF.

This clonotype is called medium-sized (0.01 to 0.1%) based on its frequency. The chain combines TRBV29-1 with TRBJ2-7; TCRdb names TRBD2, which stays unverified in the absence of DNA. The CDR3 loop spans 13 amino acids. CDR1 is SQVTM, CDR2 ANQGSEA, per germline. CDR3 residues: CSVGTGTSYEQYF.

Measured by frequency, this clonotype is medium-sized. The gene calls are TRBV12-3 or TRBV12-4 and TRBJ1-2. This CDR3 contains 12 residues. The CDR3 loop reads CASSNEGGGYTF.

The chain employs TRBV7-2 and TRBJ1-1. This CDR3 region has 13 residues. In germline, CDR1 is SGHTA, CDR2 FQGNSA. The CDR3 protein is CASSWGVGTEAFF.

The chain combines TRBV7-8 with TRBJ2-1; TCRdb's D gene call, TRBD1, goes unchecked for lack of DNA. The germline V gene encodes CDR1 SGHVS and CDR2 FQNEAQ. CDR3 length: 18 residues. The CDR3 sequence: CASSLIRGPQSSYNEQFF.

V is TRBV29-1 and J is TRBJ1-5. CDR1 and CDR2 from the germline V gene are SQVTM and ANQGSEA. The CDR3 runs to 12 residues. The CDR3 region is CSVLPDNQPQHF.

This clonotype is medium-sized by frequency. This chain connects TRBV7-9 to TRBJ2-7; the TCRdb D gene call, TRBD2, has no DNA to confirm it. The CDR3 is 16 residues long. Germline CDR1 reads SEHNR; CDR2 reads FQNEAQ (reference sequence). CDR3 sequence: CASSPSTGLAGYEQYF.